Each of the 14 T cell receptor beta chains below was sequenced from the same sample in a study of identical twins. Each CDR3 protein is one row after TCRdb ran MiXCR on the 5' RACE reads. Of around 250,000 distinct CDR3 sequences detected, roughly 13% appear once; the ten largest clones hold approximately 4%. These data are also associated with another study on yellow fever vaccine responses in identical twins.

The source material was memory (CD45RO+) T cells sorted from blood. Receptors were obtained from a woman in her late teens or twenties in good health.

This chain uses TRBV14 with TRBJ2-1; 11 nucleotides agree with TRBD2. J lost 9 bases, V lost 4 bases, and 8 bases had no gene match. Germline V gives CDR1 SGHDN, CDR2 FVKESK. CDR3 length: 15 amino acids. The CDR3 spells CASSPTSGISTEQFF. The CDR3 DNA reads TGTGCCAGCAGCCCGACTAGCGGGATCTCGACTGAGCAGTTCTTC.

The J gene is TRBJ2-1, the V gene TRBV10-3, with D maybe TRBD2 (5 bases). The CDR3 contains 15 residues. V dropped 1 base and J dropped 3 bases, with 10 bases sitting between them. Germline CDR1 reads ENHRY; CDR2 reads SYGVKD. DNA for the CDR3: TGTGCCATCAGTGAGTATTCCGGGGACTACAATGAGCAGTTCTTC. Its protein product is CAISEYSGDYNEQFF.

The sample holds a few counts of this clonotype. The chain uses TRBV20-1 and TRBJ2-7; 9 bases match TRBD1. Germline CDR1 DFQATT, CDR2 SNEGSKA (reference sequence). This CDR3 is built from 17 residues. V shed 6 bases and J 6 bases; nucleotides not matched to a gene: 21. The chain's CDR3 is CSALDQQRGQGSGEQYF. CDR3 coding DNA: TGCAGTGCGCTAGACCAGCAGAGAGGACAGGGGTCGGGCGAGCAGTACTTC.

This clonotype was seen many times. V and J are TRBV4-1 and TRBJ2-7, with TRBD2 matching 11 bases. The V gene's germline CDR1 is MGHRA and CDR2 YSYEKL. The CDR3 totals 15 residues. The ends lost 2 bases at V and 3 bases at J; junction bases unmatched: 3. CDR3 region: CASSQLTSGSYEQYF. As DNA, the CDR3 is TGCGCCAGCAGCCAACTCACTAGCGGGAGCTACGAGCAGTACTTC.

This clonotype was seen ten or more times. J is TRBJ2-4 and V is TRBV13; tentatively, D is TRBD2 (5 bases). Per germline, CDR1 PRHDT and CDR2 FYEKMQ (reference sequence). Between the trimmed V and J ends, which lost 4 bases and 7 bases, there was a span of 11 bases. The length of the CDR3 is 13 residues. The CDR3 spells CASSSPRGNIQYF. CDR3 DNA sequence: TGTGCCAGCAGCTCACCCCGCGGGAACATTCAGTACTTC. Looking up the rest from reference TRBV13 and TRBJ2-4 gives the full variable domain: AAGVIQSPRHLIKEKRETATLKCYPIPRHDTVYWYQQGPGQDPQFLISFYEKMQSDKGSIPDRFSAQQFSDYHSELNMSSLELGDSALYFCASSSPRGNIQYFGAGTRLSVL.

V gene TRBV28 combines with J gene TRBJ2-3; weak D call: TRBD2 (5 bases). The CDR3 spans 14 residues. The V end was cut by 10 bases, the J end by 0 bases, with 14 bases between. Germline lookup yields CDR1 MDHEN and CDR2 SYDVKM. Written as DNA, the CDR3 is TGTGCCACGTGGGAGTGGGCTAGCACAGATACGCAGTATTTT. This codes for CATWEWASTDTQYF. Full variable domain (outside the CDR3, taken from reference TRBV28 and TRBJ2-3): DVKVTQSSRYLVKRTGEKVFLECVQDMDHENMFWYRQDPGLGLRLIYFSYDVKMKEKGDIPEGYSVSREKKERFSLILESASTNQTSMYLCATWEWASTDTQYFGPGTRLTVL.

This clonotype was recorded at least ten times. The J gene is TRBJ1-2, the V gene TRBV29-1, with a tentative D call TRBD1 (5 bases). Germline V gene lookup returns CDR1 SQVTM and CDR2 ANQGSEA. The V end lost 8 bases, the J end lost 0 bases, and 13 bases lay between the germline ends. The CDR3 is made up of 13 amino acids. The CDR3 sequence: CSSSGGANYGYTF. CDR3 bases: TGCAGCTCCTCGGGGGGAGCTAACTATGGCTACACCTTC.

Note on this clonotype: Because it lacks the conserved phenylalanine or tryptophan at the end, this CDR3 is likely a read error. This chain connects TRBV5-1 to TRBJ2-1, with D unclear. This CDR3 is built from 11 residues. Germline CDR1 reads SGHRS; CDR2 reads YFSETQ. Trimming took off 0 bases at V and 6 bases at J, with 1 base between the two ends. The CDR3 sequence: CASSLGNEQFI. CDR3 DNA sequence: TGCGCCAGCAGCTTGGGCAATGAGCAGTTCATC.

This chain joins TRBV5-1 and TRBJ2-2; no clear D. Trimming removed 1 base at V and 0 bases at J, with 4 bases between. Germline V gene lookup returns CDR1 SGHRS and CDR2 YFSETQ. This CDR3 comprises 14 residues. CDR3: CASSLSANTGELFF. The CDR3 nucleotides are TGCGCCAGCAGCTTGTCGGCGAACACCGGGGAGCTGTTTTTT.

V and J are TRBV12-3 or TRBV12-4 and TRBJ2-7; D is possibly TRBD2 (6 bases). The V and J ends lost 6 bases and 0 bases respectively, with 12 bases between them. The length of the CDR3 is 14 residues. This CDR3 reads CASRGTFSSYEQYF. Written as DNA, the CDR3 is TGTGCCAGCAGGGGGACTTTCTCCTCCTACGAGCAGTACTTC.

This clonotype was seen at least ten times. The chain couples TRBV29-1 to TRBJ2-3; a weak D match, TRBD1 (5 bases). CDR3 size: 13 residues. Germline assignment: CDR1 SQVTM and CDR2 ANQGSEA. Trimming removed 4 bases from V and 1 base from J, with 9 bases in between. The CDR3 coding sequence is TGCAGCGTTGTTAGGGGCGGCACAGATACGCAGTATTTT. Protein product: CSVVRGGTDTQYF.

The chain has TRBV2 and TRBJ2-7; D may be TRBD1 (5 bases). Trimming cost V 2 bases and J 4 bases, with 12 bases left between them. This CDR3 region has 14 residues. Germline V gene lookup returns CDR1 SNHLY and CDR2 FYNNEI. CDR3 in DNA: TGTGCCAGCAGTGAACAGGGCCAGATTTACGAGCAGTACTTC. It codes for CASSEQGQIYEQYF.

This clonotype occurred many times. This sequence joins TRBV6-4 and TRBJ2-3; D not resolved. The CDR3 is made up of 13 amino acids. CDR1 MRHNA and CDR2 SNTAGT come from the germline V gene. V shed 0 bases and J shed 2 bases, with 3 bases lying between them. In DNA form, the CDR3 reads TGTGCCAGCAGTGACTCGGTCACAGATACGCAGTATTTT. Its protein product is CASSDSVTDTQYF.

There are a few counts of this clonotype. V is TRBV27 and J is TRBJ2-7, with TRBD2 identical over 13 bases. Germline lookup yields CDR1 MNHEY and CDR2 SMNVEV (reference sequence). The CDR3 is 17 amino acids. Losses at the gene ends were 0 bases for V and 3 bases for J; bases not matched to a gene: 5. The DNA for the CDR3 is TGTGCCAGCAGTTTATCCCCGGGACTAGCGGGAAGCTACGAGCAGTACTTC. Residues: CASSLSPGLAGSYEQYF.